These 13 T cell receptor beta chains originate from one sample sequenced in a study of cytomegalovirus exposure and HLA in healthy donors. PCR employed 60 Vbeta and 13 Jbeta primers. Profiled with immunoSEQ multiplex PCR; TCRdb holds only in-frame clones, not every one. The sample holds over 95,000 clones, over 60% seen once. Input material: PBMCs. The source of these receptors is a man in his forties in good health and CMV-seropositive.

CDR3 protein: CASRGLAGASRETQYF. For the CDR3, the DNA is TGTGCCAGCAGGGGACTAGCGGGGGCCTCCCGGGAGACCCAGTACTTC. The chain carries TRBV2 and TRBJ2-5; 14 bases map to TRBD2. This CDR3 comprises 16 residues. Per the germline V gene, CDR1 is SNHLY and CDR2 is FYNNEI. J gave up 5 bases and V 6 bases, and 8 bases lay outside the gene matches.

In regard to this clone: The same CDR3 is also encoded by other DNA sequences in this sample. The chain combines TRBV2 with TRBJ2-5; D is uncertain. There are 12 residues in the CDR3. CDR1 and CDR2 from the germline V gene are SNHLY and FYNNEI. Trimming took 4 bases from V and 4 from J, leaving 7 bases between them. CDR3: CASSVGRETQYF. As DNA, the CDR3 is TGTGCCAGCAGTGTTGGCAGAGAGACCCAGTACTTC.

This chain uses TRBV2 with TRBJ2-7, with 13 nucleotides matching TRBD2. The J segment lost 5 bases and the V segment lost 6 bases, leaving 4 bases of the junction unmatched. CDR1 and CDR2 from the germline V gene are SNHLY and FYNNEI. The CDR3 is 14 residues long. CDR3 loop: CASSTTSGGHEQYF. The CDR3 DNA is TGTGCCAGCAGCACGACTAGCGGGGGGCACGAGCAGTACTTC.

This rearrangement joins TRBV27 to TRBJ2-7; TRBD1 aligns across 9 bases. Trimming cost V 4 bases and J 5 bases; bases outside gene matches: 6. The CDR3 runs 14 residues. Germline V CDR1 and CDR2: MNHEY, SMNVEV (reference sequence). The CDR3 DNA follows: TGTGCCAGCAGTTGGGGACAGGGTGTCAACGAGCAGTACTTC. It codes for CASSWGQGVNEQYF.

V gene TRBV4-3 combines with J gene TRBJ1-2, with a possible D match to TRBD1 (6 bases). This CDR3 spans 12 amino acids. V gave up 3 bases and J gave up 6 bases, with 8 bases separating them. The V gene's germline CDR1 is LGHNA and CDR2 YSLEER. For the CDR3, the DNA is TGCGCCAGCAGCCATTCAGGGGATGGCTACACCTTC. Amino acid sequence: CASSHSGDGYTF.

This sequence joins TRBV5-1 and TRBJ1-2; the D gene is possibly TRBD1 (6 bases). CDR3 length: 14 amino acids. Germline values: CDR1 SGHRS, CDR2 YFSETQ. Trimming took off 4 bases at V and 6 bases at J, with 16 bases between the two ends. DNA of the CDR3: TGCGCCAGCAGCCGGCCGGGGAAGGGGGATGGCTACACCTTC. Its protein is CASSRPGKGDGYTF.

V usage is TRBV18 and J usage is TRBJ2-7, with 9 bases that match TRBD1. CDR3 length: 14 amino acids. The germline gives CDR1 KGHSH, CDR2 LQKENI. The trim removed 5 bases at V and 5 bases at J, leaving 7 bases unmatched. The CDR3 spells CASSSQGARHEQYF. The CDR3 DNA is TGTGCCAGCTCATCACAGGGGGCGAGGCACGAGCAGTACTTC.

V and J are TRBV7-2 and TRBJ2-3; D might be TRBD2 (5 bases). CDR3 length: 13 amino acids. V was clipped by 0 bases and J by 5 bases, with 6 bases between them. From germline, CDR1 is SGHTA and CDR2 FQGNSA. The CDR3, as DNA: TGTGCCAGCAGCTTAGCGGGAGAAGATACGCAGTATTTT. It specifies CASSLAGEDTQYF.

The chain links TRBV5-1 to TRBJ2-1, with 11 bases that match TRBD2. Losses at the gene ends were 6 bases for V and 4 bases for J; bases not matched to a gene: 9. Germline V lookup: CDR1 SGHRS, CDR2 YFSETQ. This CDR3 comprises 16 residues. The CDR3 here is CASKVLAGATYNEQFF. The CDR3 nucleotides are TGCGCCAGCAAGGTACTAGCGGGGGCTACGTACAATGAGCAGTTCTTC.

This rearrangement joins TRBV28 to TRBJ2-3; D is ambiguous. The CDR3 runs 13 residues. Deletions cut 5 bases from V and 6 bases from J, with 12 bases between. Germline V gene lookup returns CDR1 MDHEN and CDR2 SYDVKM. The CDR3 protein is CASSPSSYDTQYF. The CDR3 region has the DNA TGTGCCAGCAGTCCGTCTAGTTACGATACGCAGTATTTT.

This chain connects TRBV28 to TRBJ1-4; D gene uncertain. The CDR3 has 12 residues. The V gene lost 3 bases and the J gene lost 7 bases, with 6 bases spanning the gap. Germline V gene lookup returns CDR1 MDHEN and CDR2 SYDVKM. The CDR3 reads CASSFLSEKLFF. The CDR3 DNA follows: TGTGCCAGCAGTTTTTTATCTGAAAAACTGTTTTTT. The full variable domain, in which reference TRBV28 and TRBJ1-4 provide the parts outside the CDR3, is DVKVTQSSRYLVKRTGEKVFLECVQDMDHENMFWYRQDPGLGLRLIYFSYDVKMKEKGDIPEGYSVSREKKERFSLILESASTNQTSMYLCASSFLSEKLFFGSGTQLSVL.

The chain employs TRBV4-3 and TRBJ2-5; 8 bases agree with TRBD1. The junction had 4 bases not matched to a gene; V was cut back by 5 bases and J by 2 bases. The V gene's germline CDR1 is LGHNA and CDR2 YSLEER. CDR3 length: 14 residues. The CDR3 reads CASSNNRGQETQYF. CDR3 bases: TGCGCCAGCAGCAATAACAGGGGGCAAGAGACCCAGTACTTC.

The CDR3 nucleotides read TGTGCCAGTAGCAACCCGGGGGGTAGCACAGATACGCAGTATTTT. Translated, it gives CASSNPGGSTDTQYF. The gene calls are TRBV19 and TRBJ2-3; 7 positions match TRBD2. V gave up 6 bases and J gave up 0 bases; unmatched junction bases: 6. The CDR3 runs 15 residues. Germline V gives CDR1 LNHDA, CDR2 SQIVND (reference sequence).